This T cell receptor beta chain comes out of a study of shared clonotypes between healthy human individuals. Overall study findings and caveats: The study drew on few donors, limiting represented genetic and exposure-history diversity.

The repertoire was sequenced with immunoSEQ multiplex PCR; TCRdb's copy has only in-frame clones and lacks some. Altogether more than 2,000,000 clones are present, 85% to 95% being singletons, with the ten largest covering 0.39%. Comment on this clone: The target antigen is unknown.

The specimen was naive CD4+ T cells from PBMCs. Sample subset: CD45RA+ positively selected. The TCR comes from a man between 18 and 29 years old in good health. Some clones in this sample may be carry-over from other donors' samples.

Here the CDR3 DNA reads TGTGCCAGCAGTTTAGGGGGGACTAGCGGGACCGGGGAGCTGTTTTTT. Its translation: CASSLGGTSGTGELFF. V is TRBV28 and J is TRBJ2-2; 12 bases are a match to TRBD2. This CDR3 region has 16 residues. CDR1 MDHEN and CDR2 SYDVKM come from the germline V gene. The trim removed 2 bases at V and 5 bases at J, leaving 3 bases unmatched.